The sequence of this T cell receptor beta chain was determined in a study of cytomegalovirus exposure and HLA in healthy donors. The validation cohort, a group of around 130 subjects, included the donors and was separate from the roughly 670-subject first cohort. This clone has just a few counts. This CDR3 spans 17 amino acids. Trimming removed 4 bases from V and 5 bases from J; junction bases left unmatched: 14. CDR1 is ENHRY and CDR2 is SYGVKD in the germline V gene. Method: immunoSEQ multiplex PCR; TCRdb's copy keeps in-frame clones and lacks some. Here the sample spans fewer than 250,000 clones, roughly 91% being singletons.

This TCR was recovered from a woman aged 18-29 years in good health and CMV-seropositive. The material sequenced was PBMCs. This chain joins TRBV10-3 and TRBJ2-1; 7 bases are a match to TRBD2. DNA of the CDR3: TGTGCCATCAGTGGGACTAGTTCGGGACCATCGGACAATGAGCAGTTCTTC. It specifies CAISGTSSGPSDNEQFF.